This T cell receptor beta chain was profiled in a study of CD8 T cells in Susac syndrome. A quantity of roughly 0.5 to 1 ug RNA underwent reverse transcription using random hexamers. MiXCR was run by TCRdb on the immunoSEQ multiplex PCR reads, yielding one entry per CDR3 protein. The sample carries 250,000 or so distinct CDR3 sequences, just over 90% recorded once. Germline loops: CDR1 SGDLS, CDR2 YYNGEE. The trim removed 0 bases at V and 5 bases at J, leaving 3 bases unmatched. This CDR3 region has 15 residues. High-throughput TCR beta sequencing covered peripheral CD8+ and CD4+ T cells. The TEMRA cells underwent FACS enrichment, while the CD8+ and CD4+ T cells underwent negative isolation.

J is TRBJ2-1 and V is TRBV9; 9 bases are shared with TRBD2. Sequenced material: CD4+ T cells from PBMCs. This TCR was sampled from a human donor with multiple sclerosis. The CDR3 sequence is CASSVVPSGNNEQFF. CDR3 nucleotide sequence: TGTGCCAGCAGCGTAGTCCCTAGCGGGAACAATGAGCAGTTCTTC.